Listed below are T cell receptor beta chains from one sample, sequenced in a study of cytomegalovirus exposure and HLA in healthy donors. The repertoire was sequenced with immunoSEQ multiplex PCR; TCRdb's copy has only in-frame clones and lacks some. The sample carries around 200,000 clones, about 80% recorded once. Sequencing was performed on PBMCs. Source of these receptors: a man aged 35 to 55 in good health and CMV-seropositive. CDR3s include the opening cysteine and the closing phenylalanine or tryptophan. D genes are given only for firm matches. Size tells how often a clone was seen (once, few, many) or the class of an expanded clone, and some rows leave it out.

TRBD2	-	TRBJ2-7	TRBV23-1	CASYTSGSSEQYF	TGCGCCAGCTATACTAGCGGGAGTTCCGAGCAGTACTTC
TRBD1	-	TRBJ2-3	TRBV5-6	CASSWTGPSTDTQYF	TGTGCCAGCAGCTGGACAGGGCCAAGCACAGATACGCAGTATTTT
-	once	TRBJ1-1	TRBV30	CLGGDNTEAFF	TGTCTAGGAGGGGATAACACTGAAGCTTTCTTT
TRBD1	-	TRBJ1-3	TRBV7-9	CASSLAGTGGNTIYF	TGTGCCAGCAGCCTTGCCGGGACAGGAGGAAACACCATATATTTT
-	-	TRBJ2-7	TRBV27	CASSHSTAYEQYF	TGTGCCAGCAGTCACTCGACAGCCTACGAGCAGTACTTC
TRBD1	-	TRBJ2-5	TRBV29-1	CSVPDRGRQETQYF	TGCAGCGTTCCGGACAGGGGACGGCAAGAGACCCAGTACTTC
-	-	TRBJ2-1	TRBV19	CASSKGAAYSYNEQFF	TGTGCCAGTAGTAAAGGAGCGGCCTACTCCTACAATGAGCAGTTCTTC
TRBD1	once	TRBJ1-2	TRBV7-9	CASSLIDRVDGYTF	TGTGCCAGCAGCTTAATTGACAGGGTTGATGGCTACACCTTC
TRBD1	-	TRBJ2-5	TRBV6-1	CASRTGVEETQYF	TGTGCCAGCAGGACAGGGGTGGAAGAGACCCAGTACTTC
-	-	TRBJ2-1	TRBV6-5	CASSYGSGRGYNEQFF	TGTGCCAGCAGTTACGGTTCCGGGAGAGGCTACAATGAGCAGTTCTTC
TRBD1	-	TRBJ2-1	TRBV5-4	CASSDRGQAGNEQFF	TGTGCCAGCAGTGACAGGGGACAGGCCGGCAATGAGCAGTTCTTC
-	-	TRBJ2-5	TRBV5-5	CASSLDGSRVETQYF	TGTGCCAGCAGCTTGGACGGGAGCCGGGTGGAGACCCAGTACTTC
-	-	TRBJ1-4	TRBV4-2	CASSQVQGYIATNEKLFF	TGTGCCAGCAGCCAAGTCCAGGGTTACATCGCAACTAATGAAAAACTGTTTTTT
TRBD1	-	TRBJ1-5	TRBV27	CASSFSQGWQPQHF	TGTGCCAGCAGTTTTTCACAGGGGTGGCAGCCCCAGCATTTT
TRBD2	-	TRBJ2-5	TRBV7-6	CASSLYSGPTQETQYF	TGTGCCAGCAGCCTCTATAGCGGGCCTACCCAAGAGACCCAGTACTTC
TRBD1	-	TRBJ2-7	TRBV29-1	CSVHDRDRYEQYF	TGCAGCGTACATGACAGGGACCGCTACGAGCAGTACTTC
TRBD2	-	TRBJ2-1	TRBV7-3	CASSLLAGVYNEQFF	TGTGCCAGCAGCTTACTAGCGGGAGTCTACAATGAGCAGTTCTTC
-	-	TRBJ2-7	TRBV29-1	CSVEVQRAEQYF	TGCAGCGTTGAAGTTCAACGCGCGGAGCAGTACTTC
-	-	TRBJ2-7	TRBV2	CASLSAVSSYEQYF	TGTGCCAGCTTGTCGGCGGTCTCCTCCTACGAGCAGTACTTC
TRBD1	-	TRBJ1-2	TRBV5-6	CASSQSPGGRGGYTF	TGTGCCAGCAGCCAAAGTCCAGGGGGACGGGGTGGCTACACCTTC
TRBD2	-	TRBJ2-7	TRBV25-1	CASRRGGSGAYEQYF	TGTGCCAGCAGGCGGGGCGGTAGCGGGGCCTACGAGCAGTACTTC
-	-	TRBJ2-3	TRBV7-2	CASSAYFLAGDTQYF	TGTGCCAGCAGCGCCTATTTTCTGGCGGGAGATACGCAGTATTTT
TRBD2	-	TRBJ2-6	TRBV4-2	CASSRQPGLAGGGSGANVLTF	TGTGCCAGCAGCCGACAGCCGGGACTAGCGGGAGGGGGGAGTGGGGCCAACGTCCTGACTTTC
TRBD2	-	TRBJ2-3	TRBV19	CATLGSRLAGQYF	TGTGCCACCCTGGGAAGCCGACTAGCGGGACAGTATTTT
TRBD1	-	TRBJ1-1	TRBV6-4	CASSSYRGRGTEAFF	TGTGCCAGCAGTAGCTACAGGGGGAGAGGGACTGAAGCTTTCTTT
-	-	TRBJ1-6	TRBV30	CAWRPTGYNSPLHF	TGTGCCTGGAGACCGACAGGCTACAATTCACCCCTCCACTTT
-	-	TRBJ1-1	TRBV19	CASSRGQETEAFF	TGTGCCAGTAGTAGGGGGCAGGAAACTGAAGCTTTCTTT
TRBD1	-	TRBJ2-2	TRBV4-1	CASSRGQGGVGGELFF	TGCGCCAGCAGCCGGGGACAGGGCGGTGTCGGCGGGGAGCTGTTTTTT
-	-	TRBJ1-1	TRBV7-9	CASSLAPQTVNTEAFF	TGTGCCAGCAGCTTAGCCCCACAGACGGTGAACACTGAAGCTTTCTTT
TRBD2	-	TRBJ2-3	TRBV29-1	CSVEGSAGVADTQYF	TGCAGCGTTGAAGGATCAGCGGGAGTCGCAGATACGCAGTATTTT
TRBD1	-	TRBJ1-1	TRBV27	CASSPLDRGITEAFF	TGTGCCAGCAGTCCATTGGACAGGGGCATCACTGAAGCTTTCTTT
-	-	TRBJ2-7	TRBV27	CASSPQGPGEQYF	TGTGCCAGCAGTCCCCAGGGGCCGGGCGAGCAGTACTTC
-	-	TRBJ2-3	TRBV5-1	CASSFALAGTSTDTQYF	TGCGCCAGCAGCTTCGCCCTCGCGGGCACTAGCACAGATACGCAGTATTTT
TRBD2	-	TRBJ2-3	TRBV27	CASSLSMGGADTQYF	TGTGCCAGCAGTTTATCGATGGGGGGGGCAGATACGCAGTATTTT
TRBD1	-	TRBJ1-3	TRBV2	CASSADRVVGNTIYF	TGTGCCAGCAGTGCGGACAGGGTAGTAGGAAACACCATATATTTT